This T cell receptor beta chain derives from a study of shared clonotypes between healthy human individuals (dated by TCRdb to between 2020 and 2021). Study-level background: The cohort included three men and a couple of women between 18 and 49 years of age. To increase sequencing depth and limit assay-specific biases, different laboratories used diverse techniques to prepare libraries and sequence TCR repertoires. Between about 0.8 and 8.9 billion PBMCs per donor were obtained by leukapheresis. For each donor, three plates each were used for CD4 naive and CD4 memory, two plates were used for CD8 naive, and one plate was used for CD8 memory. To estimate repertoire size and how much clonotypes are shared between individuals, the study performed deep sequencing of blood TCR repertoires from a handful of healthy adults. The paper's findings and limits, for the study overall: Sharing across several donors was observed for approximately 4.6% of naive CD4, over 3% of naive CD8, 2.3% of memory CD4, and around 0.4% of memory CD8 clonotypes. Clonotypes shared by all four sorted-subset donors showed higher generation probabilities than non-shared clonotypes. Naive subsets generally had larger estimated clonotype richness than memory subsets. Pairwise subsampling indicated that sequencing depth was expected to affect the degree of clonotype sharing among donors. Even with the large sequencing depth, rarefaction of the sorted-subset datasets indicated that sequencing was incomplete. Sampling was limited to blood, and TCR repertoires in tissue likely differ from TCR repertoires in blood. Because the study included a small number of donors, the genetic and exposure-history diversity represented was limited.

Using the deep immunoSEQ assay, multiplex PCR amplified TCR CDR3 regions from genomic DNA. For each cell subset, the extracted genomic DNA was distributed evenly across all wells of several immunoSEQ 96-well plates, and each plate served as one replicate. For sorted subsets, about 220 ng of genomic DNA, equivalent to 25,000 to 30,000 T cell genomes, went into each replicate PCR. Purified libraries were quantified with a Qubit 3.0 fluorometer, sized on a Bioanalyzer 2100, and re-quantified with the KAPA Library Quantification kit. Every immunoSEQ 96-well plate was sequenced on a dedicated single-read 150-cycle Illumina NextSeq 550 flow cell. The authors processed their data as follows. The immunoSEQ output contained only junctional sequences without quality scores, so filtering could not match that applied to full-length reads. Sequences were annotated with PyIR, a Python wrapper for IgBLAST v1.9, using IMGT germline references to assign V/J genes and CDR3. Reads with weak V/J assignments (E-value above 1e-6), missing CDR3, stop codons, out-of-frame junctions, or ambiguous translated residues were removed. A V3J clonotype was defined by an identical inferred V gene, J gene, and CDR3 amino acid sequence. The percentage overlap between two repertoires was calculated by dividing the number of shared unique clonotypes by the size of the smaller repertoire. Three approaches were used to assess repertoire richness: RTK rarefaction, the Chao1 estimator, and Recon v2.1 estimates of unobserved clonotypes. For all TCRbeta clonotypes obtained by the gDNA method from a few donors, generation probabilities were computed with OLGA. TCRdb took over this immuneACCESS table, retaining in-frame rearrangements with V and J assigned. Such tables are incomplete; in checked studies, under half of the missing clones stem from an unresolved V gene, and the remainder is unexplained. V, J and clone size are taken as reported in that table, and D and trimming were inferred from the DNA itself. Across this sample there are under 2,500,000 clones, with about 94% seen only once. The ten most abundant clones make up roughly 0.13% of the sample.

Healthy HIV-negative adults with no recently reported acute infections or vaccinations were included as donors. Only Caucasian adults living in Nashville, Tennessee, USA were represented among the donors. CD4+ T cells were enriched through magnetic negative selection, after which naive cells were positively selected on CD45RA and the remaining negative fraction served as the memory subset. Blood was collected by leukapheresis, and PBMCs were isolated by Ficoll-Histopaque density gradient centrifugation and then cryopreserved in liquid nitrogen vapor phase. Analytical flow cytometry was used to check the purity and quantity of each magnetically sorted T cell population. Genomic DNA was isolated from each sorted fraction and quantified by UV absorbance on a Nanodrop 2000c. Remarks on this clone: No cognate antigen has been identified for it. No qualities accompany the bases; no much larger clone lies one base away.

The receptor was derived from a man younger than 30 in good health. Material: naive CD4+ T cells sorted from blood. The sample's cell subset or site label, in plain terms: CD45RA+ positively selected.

The CDR3 corresponds to CSTVRQSIPPDTQYF. The DNA sequence is TGCAGCACGGTCAGGCAGTCGATACCCCCAGATACGCAGTATTTT. The rearrangement joined TRBV29-1 to TRBJ2-3; confidence is insufficient to name the D gene. From the cysteine through the phenylalanine, the CDR3 covers 15 amino acids. Left in the record is the CDR3 DNA by itself, 45 bases read in frame from the first base. At the junction V is shortened by 8 bases and J by 4 bases, with 22 bases in between. In the germline V gene, CDR1 corresponds to SQVTM and CDR2 to ANQGSEA.